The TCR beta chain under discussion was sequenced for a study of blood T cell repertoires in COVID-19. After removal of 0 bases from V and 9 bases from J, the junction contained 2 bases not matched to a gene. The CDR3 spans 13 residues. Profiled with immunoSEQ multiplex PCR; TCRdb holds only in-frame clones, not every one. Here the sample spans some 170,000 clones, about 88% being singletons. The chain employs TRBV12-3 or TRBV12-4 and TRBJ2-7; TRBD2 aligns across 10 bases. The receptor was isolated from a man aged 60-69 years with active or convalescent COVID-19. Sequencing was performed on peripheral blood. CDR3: CASSLATSGPQYF. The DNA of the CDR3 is TGTGCCAGCAGTTTAGCGACTAGCGGGCCGCAGTACTTC.